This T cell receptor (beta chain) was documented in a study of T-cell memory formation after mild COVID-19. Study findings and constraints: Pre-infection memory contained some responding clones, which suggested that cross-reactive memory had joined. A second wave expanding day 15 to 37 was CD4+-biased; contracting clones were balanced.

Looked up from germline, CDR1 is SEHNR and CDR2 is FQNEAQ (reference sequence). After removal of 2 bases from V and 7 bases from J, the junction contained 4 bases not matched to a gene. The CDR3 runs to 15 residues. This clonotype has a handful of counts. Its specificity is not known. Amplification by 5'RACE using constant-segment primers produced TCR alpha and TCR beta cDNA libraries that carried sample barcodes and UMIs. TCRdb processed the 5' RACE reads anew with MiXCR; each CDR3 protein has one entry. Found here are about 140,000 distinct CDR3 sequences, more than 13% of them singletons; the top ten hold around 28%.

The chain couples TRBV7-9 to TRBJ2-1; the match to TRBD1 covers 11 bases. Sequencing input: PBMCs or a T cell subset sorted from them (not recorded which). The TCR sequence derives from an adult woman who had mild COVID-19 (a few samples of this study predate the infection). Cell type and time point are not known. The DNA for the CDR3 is TGTGCCAGCAGCTTAAGGACAGGGGGCTCGAATGAGCAGTTCTTC. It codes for CASSLRTGGSNEQFF.